This TCR beta chain derives from a study of blood T cell repertoires in COVID-19 (dated by TCRdb to 2020 to 2021). The study in broad terms: The collaborator samples originated in the United States, Italy and Spain and spanned the acute and convalescent phases of COVID-19. The repertoires were made available in a free public database intended to serve as a resource for research on the immune response to SARS-CoV-2. The sample metadata nearly always contained a de-identified subject ID, COVID-19 status, age in years and sex. Where available, HLA class I and class II types were obtained from metadata supplied by the sample provider rather than from assay-based typing. The samples were drawn from two sources: the first 160 participants of the ongoing ImmuneRACE study, and 1,200 or so subjects contributed by 6 global collaborators. Subjects who had been exposed to COVID-19, were actively infected with it, or had recovered from it provided the deeply sampled blood TCRbeta repertoires that made up the dataset. The prospective study material was composed of cDNA or gDNA derived from T cells, B-cell-depleted T cells, or PBMCs.

Collaborating institutions collected whole blood in K2EDTA tubes following their own protocols. For TCRbeta analysis, collaborators shipped samples in one of three forms: frozen whole blood, isolated PBMCs, or DNA extracted from either of those sample types. For this clone: No antigen is known for it. There are no base qualities to consult, and no much larger clone falls within one base.

TCRbeta CDR3 regions were amplified from genomic DNA by means of the immunoSEQ Assay, a bias-controlled multiplex PCR. In the paper's pipeline: The number of nucleated cells in each sample was estimated by amplification of reference gene primers within the assay. Sequence reads were collapsed and filtered to measure the absolute abundance of every unique TCRbeta CDR3 rearrangement. Productive Simpson clonality was computed per sample as the square root of Simpson's diversity index over productive rearrangements. This is the immuneACCESS table as TCRdb keeps it, with only in-frame sequences that have V and J called. A part of the clones is gone; compared with another copy, unresolved V genes explain less than half, and the rest is unexplained. V, J and clone size are taken as reported in that table, and D and trimming were inferred from the DNA itself. The sample contains roughly 100,000 clones, 75% to 90% of them found a single time. The ten top clones hold about 19% of the sample.

Broad study findings and their caveats: The amount of clinical and demographic metadata varied by source and participant and was provided uncurated.

Material for sequencing was peripheral blood. The receptor's source is a woman aged 80 or over with acute or convalescent COVID-19.

The sequenced DNA: TGTGCCAGCTCACCTAAGGCAGGGGGGATGAACACTGAAGCTTTCTTT. This codes for CASSPKAGGMNTEAFF. The rearrangement joined TRBV18 to TRBJ1-1, and TRBD1 aligns with 7 junction nucleotides. CDR3 length: 16 amino acids, cysteine to phenylalanine. The DNA shown is the 48-base CDR3, in frame from base 1. Ends trimmed: V by 3 bases, J by 0 bases; bases unmatched to a gene: 7. In the germline V gene, CDR1 corresponds to KGHSH and CDR2 to LQKENI.